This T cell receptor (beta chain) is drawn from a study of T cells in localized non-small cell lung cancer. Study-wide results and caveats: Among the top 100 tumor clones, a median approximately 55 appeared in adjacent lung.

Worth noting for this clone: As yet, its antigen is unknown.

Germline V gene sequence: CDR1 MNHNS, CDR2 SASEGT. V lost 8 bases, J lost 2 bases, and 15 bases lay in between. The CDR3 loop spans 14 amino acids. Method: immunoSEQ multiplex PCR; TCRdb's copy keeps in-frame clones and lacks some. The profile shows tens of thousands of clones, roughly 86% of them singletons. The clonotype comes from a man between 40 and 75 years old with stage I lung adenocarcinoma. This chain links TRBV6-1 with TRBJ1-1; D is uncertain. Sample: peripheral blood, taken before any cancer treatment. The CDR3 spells CASSPGEPNTEAFF. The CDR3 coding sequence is TGTGCCAGCTCCCCCGGCGAACCTAACACTGAAGCTTTCTTT.